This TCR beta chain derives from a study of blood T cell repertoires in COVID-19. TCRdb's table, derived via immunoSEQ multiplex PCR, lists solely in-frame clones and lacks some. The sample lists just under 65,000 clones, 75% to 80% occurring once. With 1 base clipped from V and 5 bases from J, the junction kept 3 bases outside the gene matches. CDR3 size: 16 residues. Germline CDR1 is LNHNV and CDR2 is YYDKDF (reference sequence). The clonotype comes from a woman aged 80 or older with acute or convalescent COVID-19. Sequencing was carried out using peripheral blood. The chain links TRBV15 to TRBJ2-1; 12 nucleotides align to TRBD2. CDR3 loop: CATSRAGLAGNNEQFF. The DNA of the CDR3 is TGTGCCACCAGCAGAGCGGGACTAGCGGGTAACAATGAGCAGTTCTTC.